The 14 T cell receptor beta chains presented below share a single source sample, sequenced in a study of blood T cell repertoires in COVID-19 (dated by TCRdb to 2018 to 2021). Receptors were amplified or captured by the immunoSEQ multiplex PCR assay. What TCRdb holds here is the immuneACCESS table cut down to in-frame rearrangements. Part of the clones is not present; checked against another copy, under half of the missing clones reflect an unresolved V gene, and the others are unexplained. A total of about 200,000 clones appear in this sample, roughly 91% of them only once. The ten largest account for 4.4% of the sample. Sequencing was done on a sample of peripheral blood. These receptor sequences come from a human donor in a cohort sampled during active COVID-19.

The chain is built from TRBV11-3 and TRBJ2-3; 7 bases map to TRBD1. The CDR3 runs 15 residues. Losses at the gene ends were 3 bases for V and 3 bases for J; bases not matched to a gene: 6. Germline CDR1 is SGHNT and CDR2 is YENEEA. CDR3 coding DNA: TGTGCCAGCAGCTTCAGGGGCAGGGGGACAGATACGCAGTATTTT. Its protein product is CASSFRGRGTDTQYF.

The gene calls are TRBV18 and TRBJ1-2; possible D gene TRBD1, 5 bases. CDR1 and CDR2 from the germline V gene are KGHSH and LQKENI. Trimming stripped 1 base from V and 3 bases from J, with 12 bases between. CDR3 length: 15 residues. The CDR3 spells CASSPRRGVDYGYTF. The CDR3 coding sequence is TGTGCCAGCTCACCACGGAGGGGCGTTGACTATGGCTACACCTTC.

The V gene is TRBV19, the J gene TRBJ2-1; TRBD2 agrees at 11 bases. V trimming: 2 bases; J trimming: 9 bases; junction bases outside the gene matches: 9. The CDR3 runs 16 residues. Germline V gene data show CDR1 as LNHDA and CDR2 as SQIVND (reference sequence). The CDR3: CASSILAGGGTGEQFF. CDR3 nucleotide sequence: TGTGCCAGTAGTATACTAGCGGGAGGTGGTACGGGTGAGCAGTTCTTC.

The chain couples TRBV5-5 to TRBJ2-7; TRBD1 is a possible D gene (6 bases). In germline, CDR1 is SGHKS, CDR2 YYEKEE (reference sequence). Between the trimmed V and J ends, which lost 0 bases and 3 bases, there was a span of 10 bases. CDR3 length: 14 residues. CDR3 sequence reads: CASSLDRAFYEQYF. The CDR3 nucleotides are TGTGCCAGCAGCTTGGACAGGGCGTTCTACGAGCAGTACTTC.

This clone was seen only a few times. The rearrangement links TRBV7-9 to TRBJ1-4; D gene uncertain. Germline V CDR1 and CDR2: SEHNR, FQNEAQ (reference sequence). The CDR3 loop spans 13 amino acids. Trimming removed 5 bases from V and 5 bases from J, with 9 bases in between. In DNA, the CDR3 is TGTGCCAGCAGCGGGCAGTACAATGAAAAACTGTTTTTT. Translated: CASSGQYNEKLFF.

The chain links TRBV6-2 or TRBV6-3 to TRBJ1-4, with a weak D call TRBD1 (6 bases). Trimming pared 2 bases from V and 0 bases from J, leaving 7 bases between. CDR1 MNHEY and CDR2 SVGEGT come from the germline V gene. This CDR3 is 15 amino acids long. The CDR3 is CASSYGTTTNEKLFF. The DNA of the CDR3 is TGTGCCAGCAGTTACGGGACAACAACTAATGAAAAACTGTTTTTT.

For the CDR3, the DNA is TGTGCCAGCAGTGAAGCCGGCTCTGGAAACACCATATATTTT. Its translation is CASSEAGSGNTIYF. The genes are TRBV6-1 and TRBJ1-3; D uncertain. CDR3 length equals 14 residues. The germline gives CDR1 MNHNS, CDR2 SASEGT. Trimming removed 0 bases from V and 0 bases from J, with 3 bases in between.

The chain carries TRBV6-5 and TRBJ1-2; perhaps TRBD1 as D (5 bases). The CDR3 consists of 13 residues. V lost 2 bases and J lost 2, with 6 bases in between. The germline V gene encodes CDR1 MNHEY and CDR2 SVGAGI. The CDR3: CASSYGGNYGYTF. The CDR3 DNA follows: TGTGCCAGCAGTTACGGGGGGAACTATGGCTACACCTTC.

This clone was observed many times. The chain couples TRBV27 to TRBJ2-1, with 7 bases aligning to TRBD2. The CDR3 runs 14 residues. CDR1 MNHEY and CDR2 SMNVEV come from the germline V gene (reference sequence). V was pared by 2 bases and J by 5 bases, with 3 bases of the junction left unmatched. For the CDR3, the DNA is TGTGCCAGCAGTTTAAGGCGGGGGAACAATGAGCAGTTCTTC. It translates to CASSLRRGNNEQFF.

This clone was seen once. The rearrangement uses TRBV27 and TRBJ2-7; D remains ambiguous. The ends were cut back, 4 bases at V and 2 bases at J, with 15 bases in the middle. Germline V gives CDR1 MNHEY, CDR2 SMNVEV (reference sequence). There are 15 residues in the CDR3. CDR3 DNA: TGTGCCAGCAGTTCCCCCTCCGCCGGAGCCTACGAGCAGTACTTC. Residues: CASSSPSAGAYEQYF.

V gene TRBV2 combines with J gene TRBJ2-1, with 10 bases matching TRBD2. The CDR3 runs 15 residues. Per germline, CDR1 SNHLY and CDR2 FYNNEI. Trimming removed 7 bases from V and 0 bases from J; junction bases left unmatched: 3. CDR3 nucleotide sequence: TGTGCCAGCAAAGAGCGGGGGGGCTCCTACAATGAGCAGTTCTTC. It translates to CASKERGGSYNEQFF.

The chain employs TRBV5-1 and TRBJ2-1, with D maybe TRBD2 (6 bases). The CDR3 is 11 residues long. Germline V gene lookup returns CDR1 SGHRS and CDR2 YFSETQ. The V and J ends lost 2 bases and 10 bases respectively, with 7 bases between them. DNA of the CDR3: TGCGCCAGCAGCTTTGCGGGGGAGCAGTTCTTC. Translation: CASSFAGEQFF.

The J gene is TRBJ2-1, the V gene TRBV28; 8 bases map to TRBD2. The ends lost 8 bases at V and 7 bases at J; junction bases unmatched: 7. This CDR3 contains 13 residues. CDR1 MDHEN and CDR2 SYDVKM come from the germline V gene. The CDR3 coding sequence is TGTGCCAGCCTCCTTAGCGGGAAGAATGAGCAGTTCTTC. This codes for CASLLSGKNEQFF.

This CDR3 is CARETSGRFIPDTQYF. CDR3 nucleotides: TGTGCCAGGGAGACTAGCGGGAGGTTTATCCCAGATACGCAGTATTTT. The chain couples TRBV6-4 to TRBJ2-3; 13 bases line up with TRBD2. This CDR3 comprises 16 residues. CDR1 and CDR2 from the germline V gene are MRHNA and SNTAGT. Trimming at V came to 9 bases and at J to 4 bases, leaving 10 bases not matched to a gene.